This T cell receptor beta chain was obtained from a study of patients and donors after allogeneic stem cell transplantation. TCRdb itself ran the RT-PCR reads through MiXCR, one entry per CDR3 protein. Among more than 850,000 distinct CDR3 sequences listed, 15% to 20% were seen once. The CDR3 is 13 residues long. V shed 3 bases and J shed 7 bases, with 10 bases lying between them. The receptor was derived from a human donor who was either an allogeneic HSCT recipient or a stem cell or donor lymphocyte infusion donor (not recorded which). It is not recorded whose cells these are; they may come from a transplant donor. The chain uses TRBV12-3 or TRBV12-4 and TRBJ2-1, with D uncertain. The sample consisted of blood, either unsorted or a sorted T cell fraction (not recorded which). DNA of the CDR3: TGTGCCAGCAGTTTGCTGTTTGAGAATGAGCAGTTCTTC. It codes for CASSLLFENEQFF.